Presented here are 18 T cell receptor beta chains from one specimen sequenced in a study of blood T cell repertoires in COVID-19. This table comes from immunoSEQ multiplex PCR, and its TCRdb copy is limited to in-frame clones, with some not included. Among fewer than 85,000 clones listed, under 80% were seen once. Material for sequencing was peripheral blood. The source is a human donor with acute or convalescent COVID-19. The donor label of this sample is uncertain.

This chain uses TRBV28 with TRBJ1-5; D is perhaps TRBD1 (6 bases). The CDR3 runs 13 residues. V was cut by 11 bases and J by 5 bases, with 16 bases left in between. From germline, CDR1 is MDHEN and CDR2 SYDVKM. CDR3 coding DNA: TGTGCCGGAGGCACAGGGTGGCATCAGCCCCAGCATTTT. Encoded protein: CAGGTGWHQPQHF.

This chain uses TRBV28 with TRBJ1-1, with D possibly matching TRBD1 (6 bases). Germline V lookup: CDR1 MDHEN, CDR2 SYDVKM. V was pared by 4 bases and J by 1 base, with 10 bases between. This CDR3 is built from 14 residues. In nucleotides, the CDR3 is TGTGCCAGCAGTTCTACAGGGTGGAACACTGAAGCTTTCTTT. Translating gives CASSSTGWNTEAFF. Using reference TRBV28 and TRBJ1-1 for the parts outside the CDR3, the full variable domain is DVKVTQSSRYLVKRTGEKVFLECVQDMDHENMFWYRQDPGLGLRLIYFSYDVKMKEKGDIPEGYSVSREKKERFSLILESASTNQTSMYLCASSSTGWNTEAFFGQGTRLTVV.

CDR3: CASSLRGGAAFF. CDR3 bases: TGTGCCAGCAGCTTACGGGGGGGCGCAGCTTTCTTT. This rearrangement joins TRBV7-2 to TRBJ1-1, with D possibly matching TRBD1 (6 bases). Germline V gives CDR1 SGHTA, CDR2 FQGNSA. Deletions cut 2 bases from V and 10 bases from J, with 11 bases between. This CDR3 contains 12 residues.

The rearrangement links TRBV2 to TRBJ2-1; TRBD2 matches at 9 bases. The length of the CDR3 is 13 residues. V lost 10 bases, J lost 6 bases, and 7 bases stayed unmatched. CDR1 SNHLY and CDR2 FYNNEI come from the germline V gene. CDR3 region: CAISGGHVNEQFF. CDR3 nucleotide sequence: TGTGCCATAAGCGGGGGGCACGTCAATGAGCAGTTCTTC.

V and J are TRBV5-1 and TRBJ2-5, with D maybe TRBD1 (6 bases). The V gene lost 3 bases and the J gene lost 2 bases, with 17 bases spanning the gap. Germline lookup yields CDR1 SGHRS and CDR2 YFSETQ. This CDR3 spans 16 amino acids. The chain's CDR3 is CASSSTGKGGQETQYF. In nucleotides, the CDR3 is TGCGCCAGCAGCTCAACAGGGAAAGGTGGGCAAGAGACCCAGTACTTC.

The DNA for the CDR3 is TGTGCCAGCAGTGATAAAGGGACTAGTCATAGGGATACGCAGTATTTT. Amino acids: CASSDKGTSHRDTQYF. The chain recombines TRBV25-1 with TRBJ2-3; 8 positions match TRBD2. The CDR3 has 16 residues. In germline, CDR1 is MGHDK, CDR2 SYGVNS. V trimming: 3 bases; J trimming: 6 bases; junction bases outside the gene matches: 11. Drawing the rest from reference TRBV25-1 and TRBJ2-3, the complete variable domain is EADIYQTPRYLVIGTGKKITLECSQTMGHDKMYWYQQDPGMELHLIHYSYGVNSTEKGDLSSESTVSRIRTEHFPLTLESARPSHTSQYLCASSDKGTSHRDTQYFGPGTRLTVL.

The chain joins TRBV19 to TRBJ2-2; TRBD1 might be the D (6 bases). Germline assignment: CDR1 LNHDA and CDR2 SQIVND (reference sequence). Trimming removed 6 bases from V and 2 bases from J, with 13 bases in between. This CDR3 comprises 15 residues. The CDR3 DNA sequence: TGTGCCAGTAGCCAGACAGGCCGCAACACCGGGGAGCTGTTTTTT. Protein: CASSQTGRNTGELFF.

The rearrangement uses TRBV6-5 and TRBJ1-2, with D possibly matching TRBD1 (6 bases). In germline, CDR1 is MNHEY, CDR2 SVGAGI. This CDR3 is 14 amino acids long. V was trimmed by 5 bases and J by 6 bases, leaving 16 bases between them. The CDR3 nucleotides are TGTGCCAGCAGTCGAAGGGGGGGCGCGGATGGCTACACCTTC. This translates into CASSRRGGADGYTF.

The chain is built from TRBV7-9 and TRBJ2-1, with D possibly TRBD2 on 6 matching bases. The CDR3 sequence is 16 residues long. Trimming shortened V by 2 bases and J by 3 bases, and 14 bases separated the two germline ends. In germline, CDR1 is SEHNR, CDR2 FQNEAQ (reference sequence). CDR3 bases: TGTGCCAGCAGCTTAATCGGGGGTGGCCTCTACAATGAGCAGTTCTTC. The encoded protein is CASSLIGGGLYNEQFF.

The chain uses TRBV6-6 and TRBJ1-4, with 8 bases matching TRBD1. The V and J ends lost 7 bases and 3 bases, in that order; junction bases with no gene match: 4. From germline, CDR1 is MNHNY and CDR2 SVGAGI (reference sequence). The CDR3 loop spans 14 amino acids. This CDR3 reads CASNRQGPNEKLFF. DNA for the CDR3: TGTGCCAGCAATCGACAGGGGCCTAATGAAAAACTGTTTTTT.

The chain employs TRBV13 and TRBJ2-1, with D maybe TRBD2 (5 bases). CDR1 and CDR2 (germline): PRHDT, FYEKMQ (reference sequence). The CDR3 is made up of 12 amino acids. V lost 4 bases to trimming and J lost 7 bases, with 8 bases between them. CDR3 region: CASSSRGNEQFF. Here the CDR3 DNA reads TGTGCCAGCAGCTCACGGGGAAATGAGCAGTTCTTC.

V is TRBV7-6 and J is TRBJ1-4; D is unclear. CDR1 SGHVS and CDR2 FNYEAQ come from the germline V gene. The CDR3 length is 14 residues. Trimming left V 5 bases short and J 0 bases short, with 7 bases between. The CDR3 loop reads CASSQVPTNEKLFF. The CDR3 nucleotides are TGTGCCAGCAGCCAGGTACCAACTAATGAAAAACTGTTTTTT.

A word on this clone: The conserved phenylalanine or tryptophan normally closing the CDR3 is absent here, so this likely arose from a read error. It is unclear where the CDR3 begins or ends on the DNA, so no DNA is shown, and the CDR3 is as TCRdb lists it. The V and J genes are TRBV2 and TRBJ1-1; the table's D gene call, TRBD1, was not cross checked with the DNA. Germline CDR1 is SNHLY and CDR2 is FYNNEI. The CDR3 contains 13 residues when both ends are counted. The CDR3 here is CASKDSLNTEDKV.

The chain has TRBV14 and TRBJ1-1; D remains unclear. CDR1 is SGHDN, CDR2 FVKESK, per germline. V was pared by 1 base and J by 4 bases, with 13 bases between. CDR3 length equals 15 residues. CDR3 residues: CASSQGRNWGTEAFF. The CDR3, as DNA: TGTGCCAGCAGCCAAGGGAGGAATTGGGGCACTGAAGCTTTCTTT.

The chain has TRBV7-6 and TRBJ2-5, with TRBD1 identical over 8 bases. Germline loops: CDR1 SGHVS, CDR2 FNYEAQ. The CDR3 contains 15 residues. The junction had 9 bases not matched to a gene; V was cut back by 5 bases and J by 4 bases. In DNA form, the CDR3 reads TGTGCCAGCAGCACCCGGACAGGGCAGAGAGAGACCCAGTACTTC. Encoded protein: CASSTRTGQRETQYF.

V and J are TRBV15 and TRBJ2-1, with 9 bases matching TRBD2. This CDR3 spans 15 amino acids. Germline CDR1 reads LNHNV; CDR2 reads YYDKDF (reference sequence). V lost 0 bases to trimming and J lost 7 bases; unmatched junction nucleotides: 4. The CDR3 reads CATSRDLAGENEQFF. DNA of the CDR3: TGTGCCACCAGCAGAGATTTAGCGGGGGAAAATGAGCAGTTCTTC.

The chain is built from TRBV3-1 (or the pseudogene TRBV3-2) and TRBJ1-2; D possibly corresponds to TRBD1 (6 bases). Trimming removed 5 bases from V and 6 bases from J, with 10 bases in between. The CDR3 spans 12 residues. CDR1 and CDR2 from the germline V gene are LGHDT and YNNKEL (reference sequence). In DNA form, the CDR3 reads TGTGCCAGCAGCTCTTCAGGGGATGGCTACACCTTC. Translated, it gives CASSSSGDGYTF.

V gene TRBV18 combines with J gene TRBJ2-1; 9 nucleotides match TRBD2. CDR1 KGHSH and CDR2 LQKENI come from the germline V gene. This CDR3 contains 14 residues. Germline trimming cut 3 bases from V and 7 bases from J; bases unmatched to any gene: 4. The CDR3 sequence is CASSPPGLANEQFF. The CDR3 DNA reads TGTGCCAGCTCACCCCCGGGACTAGCTAATGAGCAGTTCTTC.